Listed below are T cell receptor beta chains from one sample, sequenced in a study of blood T cells in healthy people across ages. One entry per CDR3 protein, called by TCRdb with MiXCR from the 5' RACE reads. The sample gives over a million distinct CDR3 sequences, almost 60% of which show up once; approximately 7% is in the top ten. The specimen sequenced was blood. The receptor source for this set is a man younger than 30 in good health. The CDR3 runs from the conserved cysteine through the conserved F or W. A D gene is named only where the DNA matches it firmly. For some rows the clone size is stated as once, few or many, or as a class when expanded; others skip it.

CDR3nt | CDR3aa | j_gene | d_gene | abundance | v_gene
TGTGCCAGCAGCTTCCGCACTAGCGGGGGGGCCTACGAGCAGTACTTC | CASSFRTSGGAYEQYF | TRBJ2-7 | TRBD2 | few | TRBV7-2
TGCAGCGTTGAAAGGGGGGGTGGAGGCCGCAAAGAGACCCAGTACTTC | CSVERGGGGRKETQYF | TRBJ2-5 | . | few | TRBV29-1
TGCGCCAGCAGCTTCGGCCAGCGCCAGGACAATGAGCAGTTCTTC | CASSFGQRQDNEQFF | TRBJ2-1 | . | . | TRBV5-1
TGTGCCAGCAGTTTTGGGTTAGGAAGTCCCACAGATACGCAGTATTTT | CASSFGLGSPTDTQYF | TRBJ2-3 | . | few | TRBV12-3/TRBV12-4
TGTGCCAGTAGTATGATGGGCGGGGAGGTCAATGAGCAGTTCTTC | CASSMMGGEVNEQFF | TRBJ2-1 | . | . | TRBV19
TGCAGTGCTAGAGATGTCCTGGGAGGGGAAGAGACCCAGTACTTC | CSARDVLGGEETQYF | TRBJ2-5 | TRBD2 | few | TRBV20-1
TGTGCCAGCAGCCCAATGGGACTGCTAAACATTCAGTACTTC | CASSPMGLLNIQYF | TRBJ2-4 | . | once | TRBV11-2
TGCAGCGTTAGTCCCCTTGGGGAGGCAACCTACGAGCAGTACTTC | CSVSPLGEATYEQYF | TRBJ2-7 | . | few | TRBV29-1
TGTGCCAGCAGCGGGGGCGTAGGCTATGGCTACACCTTC | CASSGGVGYGYTF | TRBJ1-2 | . | . | TRBV7-9
TGTGCCAGCAGAATCCCGGGGGCCGATGAGCAGTTCTTC | CASRIPGADEQFF | TRBJ2-1 | . | . | TRBV12-3/TRBV12-4
TGCGCCAGCAGCCAGCTTCCCCCTCCGGGACAGGGGTCGGATGGCTACACCTTC | CASSQLPPPGQGSDGYTF | TRBJ1-2 | TRBD1 | . | TRBV4-1
TGTGCCAGCAGCGAAACTAGCTCCAATGAGCAGTTCTTC | CASSETSSNEQFF | TRBJ2-1 | . | . | TRBV6-5
TGTGCCAGCAGAAGACTCATTCCCGGGACCGGTAACGCAGATACGCAGTATTTT | CASRRLIPGTGNADTQYF | TRBJ2-3 | . | . | TRBV6-2/TRBV6-3
TGTGCCAGCAGTGAACCCGACAGGGAGGGGGTGGCCCAGTACTTC | CASSEPDREGVAQYF | TRBJ2-5 | . | . | TRBV25-1
TGCAGTGCTAGACCTAGGACAGGGATTCGAGACATTCAGTACTTC | CSARPRTGIRDIQYF | TRBJ2-4 | TRBD1 | . | TRBV20-1
TGCAGTGCTTCCCGGGTTAGGGGCCGCGGAAACGAACTGTTTTTT | CSASRVRGRGNELFF | TRBJ1-4 | . | once | TRBV20-1
TGCAGTGCTAGTCGGGGCGTGGGTCAGCCCCAGCATTTT | CSASRGVGQPQHF | TRBJ1-5 | . | once | TRBV20-1
TGCGCCAGCAGCTCGGGTTTAGGACAGAGAAATCAACGAATGGTGTACGAGCAGTACTTC | CASSSGLGQRNQRMVYEQYF | TRBJ2-7 | . | . | TRBV5-1
TGTGCCAGCAGCCAAGAGTATAGGGGGCCCCAGCATTTT | CASSQEYRGPQHF | TRBJ1-5 | . | . | TRBV3-1
TGTGCCAGCAGTTCCATTGGAGCTAACTATGGCTACACCTTC | CASSSIGANYGYTF | TRBJ1-2 | . | few | TRBV27
TGTGCCATCAGTGAGGGACAGGGCTCCTATGGCTACACCTTC | CAISEGQGSYGYTF | TRBJ1-2 | TRBD1 | . | TRBV10-3
TGTGCCAGCAGTGGGGGAGCAGAAAACTATGGCTACACCTTC | CASSGGAENYGYTF | TRBJ1-2 | . | once | TRBV25-1
TGTGCCAGCAGCCAAAACACAGGGTACACCGGGGAGCTGTTTTTT | CASSQNTGYTGELFF | TRBJ2-2 | . | . | TRBV4-2
TGTGCCAGCAGCTTCCGGGACAGGGGCCCCGAGCAGTACTTC | CASSFRDRGPEQYF | TRBJ2-7 | TRBD1 | . | TRBV7-2
TGTGCCAGCAGTTGGGTCCTCGCTGGGACTGAAGCTTTCTTT | CASSWVLAGTEAFF | TRBJ1-1 | . | once | TRBV12-3/TRBV12-4
TGTGCCAGCCGGAAAGATTCCTACAATGAGCAGTTCTTC | CASRKDSYNEQFF | TRBJ2-1 | . | . | TRBV6-2/TRBV6-3
TGCAGTGCTAGGCCTAGGAGCGAGCAGTTCTTC | CSARPRSEQFF | TRBJ2-1 | . | . | TRBV20-1
TGTGCCAGTACCCCGGAAGGGCGCGATAGAGTGCTGTTTTTT | CASTPEGRDRVLFF | TRBJ2-2 | . | . | TRBV19
TGCAGTGCTATGAGCCAGCGGGAGTCCTACGAGCAGTACTTC | CSAMSQRESYEQYF | TRBJ2-7 | TRBD2 | . | TRBV20-1
TGCGCCAGCAGTGAGCCGATGGCAGAACCTAACTATGGCTACACCTTC | CASSEPMAEPNYGYTF | TRBJ1-2 | . | once | TRBV10-2